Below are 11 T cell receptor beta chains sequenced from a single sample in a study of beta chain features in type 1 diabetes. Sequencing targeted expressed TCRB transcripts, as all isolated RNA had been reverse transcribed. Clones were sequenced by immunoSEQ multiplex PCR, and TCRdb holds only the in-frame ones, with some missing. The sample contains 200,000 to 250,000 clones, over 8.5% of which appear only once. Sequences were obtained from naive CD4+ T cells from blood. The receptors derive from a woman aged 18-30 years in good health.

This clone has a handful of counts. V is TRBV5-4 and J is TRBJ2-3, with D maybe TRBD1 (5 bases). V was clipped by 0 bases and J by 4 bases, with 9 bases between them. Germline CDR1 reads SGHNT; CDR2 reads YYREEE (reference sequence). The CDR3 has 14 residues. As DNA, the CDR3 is TGTGCCAGCAGCTTGGCTTCAGGGTCAGATACGCAGTATTTT. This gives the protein CASSLASGSDTQYF.

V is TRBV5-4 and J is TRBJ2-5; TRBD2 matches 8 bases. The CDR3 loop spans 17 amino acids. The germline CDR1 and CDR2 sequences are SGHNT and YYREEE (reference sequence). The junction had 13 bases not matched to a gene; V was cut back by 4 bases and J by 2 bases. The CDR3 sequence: CASSLGGASGYQETQYF. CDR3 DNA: TGTGCCAGCAGCCTAGGCGGGGCTAGCGGGTATCAAGAGACCCAGTACTTC.

This CDR3 is CASSGSVRTSGRGSSYNEQFF. CDR3 DNA: TGTGCCAGCAGTGGTTCGGTTCGAACTAGCGGGAGGGGCAGCTCCTACAATGAGCAGTTCTTC. The gene calls are TRBV2 and TRBJ2-1; TRBD2 aligns across 13 bases. The CDR3 runs to 21 residues. V lost 4 bases, J lost 0 bases, and 15 bases stayed unmatched. Germline-derived CDR1 and CDR2 are SNHLY and FYNNEI.

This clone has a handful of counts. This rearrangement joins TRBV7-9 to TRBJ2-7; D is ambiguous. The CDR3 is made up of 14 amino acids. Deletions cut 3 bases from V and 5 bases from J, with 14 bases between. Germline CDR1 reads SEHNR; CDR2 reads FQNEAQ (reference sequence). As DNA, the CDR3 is TGTGCCAGCAGCTTCGCGACCCGAAGCGACGAGCAGTACTTC. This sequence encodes CASSFATRSDEQYF.

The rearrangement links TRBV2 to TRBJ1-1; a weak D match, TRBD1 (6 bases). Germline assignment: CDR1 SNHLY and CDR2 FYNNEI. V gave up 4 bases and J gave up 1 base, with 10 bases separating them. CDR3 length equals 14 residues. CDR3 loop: CASSGLTGNTEAFF. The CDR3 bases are TGTGCCAGCAGTGGCCTGACAGGGAACACTGAAGCTTTCTTT.

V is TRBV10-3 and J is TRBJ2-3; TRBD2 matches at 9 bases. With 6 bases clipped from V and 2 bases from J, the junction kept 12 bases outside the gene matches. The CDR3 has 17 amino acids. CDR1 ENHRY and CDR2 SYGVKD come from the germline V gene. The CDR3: CAIRGSGSGKATDTQYF. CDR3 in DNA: TGTGCCATCAGGGGTAGCGGGAGTGGAAAGGCCACAGATACGCAGTATTTT.

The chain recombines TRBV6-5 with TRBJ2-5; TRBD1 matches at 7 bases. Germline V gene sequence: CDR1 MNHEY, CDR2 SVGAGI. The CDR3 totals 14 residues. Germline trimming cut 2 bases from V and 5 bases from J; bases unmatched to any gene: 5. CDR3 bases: TGTGCCAGCAGTTACCGACAGGGAGCGGAGACCCAGTACTTC. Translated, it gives CASSYRQGAETQYF.

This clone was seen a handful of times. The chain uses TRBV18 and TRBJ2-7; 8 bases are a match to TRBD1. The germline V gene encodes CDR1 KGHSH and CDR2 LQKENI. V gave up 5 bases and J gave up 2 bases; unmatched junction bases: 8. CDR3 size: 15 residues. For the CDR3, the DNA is TGTGCCAGCTCAACGACTCAGGGGGCAGCCTACGAGCAGTACTTC. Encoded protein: CASSTTQGAAYEQYF. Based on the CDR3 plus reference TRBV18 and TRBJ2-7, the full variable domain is NAGVMQNPRHLVRRRGQEARLRCSPMKGHSHVYWYRQLPEEGLKFMVYLQKENIIDESGMPKERFSAEFPKEGPSILRIQQVVRGDSAAYFCASSTTQGAAYEQYFGPGTRLTVT.

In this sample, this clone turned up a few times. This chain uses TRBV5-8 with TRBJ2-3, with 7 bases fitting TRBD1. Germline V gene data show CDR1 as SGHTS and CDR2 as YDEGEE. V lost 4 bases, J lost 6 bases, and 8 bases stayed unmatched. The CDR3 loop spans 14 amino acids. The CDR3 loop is CASSRGLAGDTQYF. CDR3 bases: TGTGCCAGCAGCAGGGGGCTAGCTGGTGATACGCAGTATTTT.

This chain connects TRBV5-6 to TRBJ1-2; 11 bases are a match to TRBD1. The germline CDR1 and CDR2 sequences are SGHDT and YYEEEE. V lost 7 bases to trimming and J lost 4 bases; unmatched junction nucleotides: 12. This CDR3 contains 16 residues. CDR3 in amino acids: CASASSRTGGVYGYTF. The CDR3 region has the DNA TGTGCCAGCGCCAGCAGTAGGACAGGGGGCGTCTATGGCTACACCTTC.

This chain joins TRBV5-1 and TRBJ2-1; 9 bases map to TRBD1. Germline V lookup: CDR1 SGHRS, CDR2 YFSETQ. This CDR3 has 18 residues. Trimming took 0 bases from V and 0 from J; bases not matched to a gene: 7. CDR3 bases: TGCGCCAGCAGCTTGGGAAACAGGGGGCCAAGCTCCTACAATGAGCAGTTCTTC. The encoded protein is CASSLGNRGPSSYNEQFF. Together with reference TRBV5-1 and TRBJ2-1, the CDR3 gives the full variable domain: KAGVTQTPRYLIKTRGQQVTLSCSPISGHRSVSWYQQTPGQGLQFLFEYFSETQRNKGNFPGRFSGRQFSNSRSEMNVSTLELGDSALYLCASSLGNRGPSSYNEQFFGPGTRLTVL.